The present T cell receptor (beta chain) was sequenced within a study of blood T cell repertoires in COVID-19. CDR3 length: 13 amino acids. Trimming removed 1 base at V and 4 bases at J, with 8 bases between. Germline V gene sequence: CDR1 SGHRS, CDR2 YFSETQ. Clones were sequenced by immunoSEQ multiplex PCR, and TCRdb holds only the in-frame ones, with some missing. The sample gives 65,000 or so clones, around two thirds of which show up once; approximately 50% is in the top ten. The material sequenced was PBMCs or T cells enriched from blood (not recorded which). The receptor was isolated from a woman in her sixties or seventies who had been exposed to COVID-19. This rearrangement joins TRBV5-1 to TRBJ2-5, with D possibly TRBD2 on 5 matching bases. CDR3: CASSLSGRETQYF. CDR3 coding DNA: TGCGCCAGCAGCTTGTCGGGGAGAGAGACCCAGTACTTC.